This TCR beta chain comes out of a study of brain T cells in children with intractable seizures. TCRdb keeps only in-frame clones here, not all; method: immunoSEQ multiplex PCR. Of under 150,000 clones detected, under 95% appear once; the ten largest clones hold 3.8%. Germline V lookup: CDR1 LGHDT, CDR2 YNNKEL (reference sequence). The CDR3 loop spans 15 amino acids. V was trimmed by 1 base and J by 1 base, leaving 10 bases between them. Surgery cases with the highest brain T cell transcript signatures were chosen for sequencing. This TCR was recovered from a boy in the first two years of life with hemimegalencephaly and intractable seizures. The source was peripheral blood, collected at surgery. The chain couples TRBV3-1 (or the pseudogene TRBV3-2) to TRBJ2-5, with D tentatively TRBD2 (5 bases). The CDR3 reads CASSQVRSGQETQYF. The CDR3 coding sequence is TGTGCCAGCAGCCAAGTTCGCAGCGGCCAAGAGACCCAGTACTTC.